One sample yielded the 2 T cell receptor beta chains listed below, sequenced in a study of T cell responses to AZD1222 COVID-19 vaccine. Data came from immunoSEQ multiplex PCR; TCRdb stores just in-frame clones and leaves some out. The data show more than 60,000 clones, about 85% seen once. The specimen was peripheral blood, collected on day 0 of AZD1222 vaccination. Every receptor here comes from an adult in good health.

This clone showed up just a few times. This chain uses TRBV2 with TRBJ2-2; 8 nucleotides agree with TRBD1. The germline V gene encodes CDR1 SNHLY and CDR2 FYNNEI. After removal of 7 bases from V and 6 bases from J, the junction contained 10 bases not matched to a gene. CDR3 length: 15 residues. CDR3 in amino acids: CASTIGQGYAGELFF. CDR3 sequence (DNA): TGTGCCAGCACCATCGGACAGGGTTACGCCGGGGAGCTGTTTTTT.

The DNA of the CDR3 is TGCAGTGCTAGTGAATGGGATTCAGTATACGAGCAGTACTTC. As protein: CSASEWDSVYEQYF. This chain connects TRBV20-1 to TRBJ2-7; no definite D call. V lost 3 bases and J 4 bases, leaving 16 bases between the germline ends. CDR1 is DFQATT and CDR2 is SNEGSKA in the germline V gene (reference sequence). There are 14 residues in the CDR3.